This paragraph reports one T cell receptor beta chain. Methods used by the authors: Reference gene primer amplification in the assay estimated nucleated cell counts. The assay was immunoSEQ multiplex PCR, and TCRdb's table has in-frame clones only and misses some. The V and J calls and clone size were taken over from that table, and D and trimming were inferred from the DNA. The sample lists 150,000 to 200,000 clones, 88% seen once, with 3.5% to 4.5% in the top ten. This entry belongs to a study of blood T cell repertoires in COVID-19. Study-wide context: Both acute and convalescent COVID-19 samples were obtained from the United States, Italy and Spain. In each case, the material was cDNA or gDNA derived from T cells, B-cell-depleted T cells, or PBMCs.

Per germline, CDR1 SGHVS and CDR2 FQNEAQ. There are 15 residues in the CDR3. The V gene lost 3 bases and the J gene lost 9 bases, with 15 bases spanning the gap. The source material was peripheral blood. V and J are TRBV7-8 and TRBJ1-6; no clear D gene. This clonotype was sampled from a human donor in a cohort sampled during active COVID-19. In DNA, the CDR3 is TGTGCCAGCAGCTTTCTGAGGGTTTTGGGTTCACCCCTCCACTTT. As protein: CASSFLRVLGSPLHF.